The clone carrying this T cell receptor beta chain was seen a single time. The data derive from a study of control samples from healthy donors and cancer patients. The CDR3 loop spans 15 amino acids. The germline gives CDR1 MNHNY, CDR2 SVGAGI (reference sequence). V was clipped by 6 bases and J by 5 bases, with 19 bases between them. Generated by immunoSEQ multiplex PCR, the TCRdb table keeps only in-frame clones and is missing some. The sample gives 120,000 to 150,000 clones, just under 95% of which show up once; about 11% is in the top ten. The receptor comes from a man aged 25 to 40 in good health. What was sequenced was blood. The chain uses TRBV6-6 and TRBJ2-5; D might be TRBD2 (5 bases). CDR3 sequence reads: CASSRFTGVGETQYF. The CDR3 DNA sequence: TGTGCCAGCAGCCGCTTTACCGGGGTCGGTGAGACCCAGTACTTC.